The sequence of this T cell receptor beta chain was determined in a study of blood T cell repertoires in COVID-19. Authors' processing steps: The authors estimated nucleated cell counts from reference gene primer amplification. Produced via immunoSEQ multiplex PCR; TCRdb's table is partial and in-frame only. That table gives V, J and clone size, and the DNA gave D and trimming. The data contain about 160,000 clones, around 74% of them singletons. This CDR3 is 15 amino acids long. CDR1 is MRHNA, CDR2 SNTAGT, per germline. The ends were cut back, 2 bases at V and 5 bases at J, with 10 bases in the middle.

Sequences were obtained from peripheral blood. This TCR was recovered from an older woman with COVID-19, enrolled during active disease. The genes are TRBV6-4 and TRBJ1-6; D gene unclear. CDR3 coding DNA: TGTGCCAGCAGTGACGGTTCAGTTAATAATTCACCCCTCCACTTT. It encodes CASSDGSVNNSPLHF.